Included here is one T cell receptor beta chain sequence, with context. This specimen comes from a study of blood T cell repertoires in COVID-19. Profiled with immunoSEQ multiplex PCR; TCRdb holds only in-frame clones, not every one. This sample has some 200,000 clones; approximately 80% occur once, and the top ten carry 9.5% to 15%. Losses at the gene ends were 1 base for V and 3 bases for J; bases not matched to a gene: 11. The CDR3 runs 18 residues. CDR1 and CDR2 from the germline V gene are SGHRS and YFSETQ. The chain couples TRBV5-1 to TRBJ2-7; the match to TRBD2 covers 12 bases. Sequencing was performed on peripheral blood. This sequence was found in a human donor in a cohort sampled during active COVID-19. The CDR3 loop reads CASSLTSGRTGVSYEQYF. In DNA, the CDR3 is TGCGCCAGCAGCTTGACTAGCGGGAGGACCGGGGTTAGCTACGAGCAGTACTTC. Based on the CDR3 plus reference TRBV5-1 and TRBJ2-7, the full variable domain is KAGVTQTPRYLIKTRGQQVTLSCSPISGHRSVSWYQQTPGQGLQFLFEYFSETQRNKGNFPGRFSGRQFSNSRSEMNVSTLELGDSALYLCASSLTSGRTGVSYEQYFGPGTRLTVT.